This is a list of T cell receptor beta chains from one sample in a study of human T cells and chemical hapten exposure. TCRdb used MiXCR to reprocess the RACE reads, holding one entry per CDR3 protein. The sample yields 65,000 to 95,000 distinct CDR3 sequences, around 7% seen once. This sample comprised whole blood, obtained in connection with sensitization to the hapten diphenylcyclopropenone (DPC). The source of these receptors is a woman aged 25 to 39 with alopecia areata. Some clones in this sample may be carry-over from other donors' samples. The CDR3 runs from the conserved cysteine through the conserved F or W. Each record gives: clone size, V gene, J gene, D gene, CDR3 length, CDR3 DNA, CDR3 protein. D genes are given only for firm matches. Size values are once, few and many counts, or a class for expanded clones, and some rows have none.

abundance: many; v_gene: TRBV29-1; j_gene: TRBJ2-7; d_gene: NA; len: 14; CDR3nt: TGCAGCGTTGAACCTCCAGGGGAAACCTACGAGCAGTACTTC; CDR3aa: CSVEPPGETYEQYF
abundance: NA; v_gene: TRBV12-3/TRBV12-4; j_gene: TRBJ2-7; d_gene: NA; len: 15; CDR3nt: TGTGCCAGCAGTTTAGAGGGGGGGGCCTCCTACGAGCAGTACTTC; CDR3aa: CASSLEGGASYEQYF
abundance: many; v_gene: TRBV20-1; j_gene: TRBJ2-5; d_gene: NA; len: 15; CDR3nt: TGCAGTGCCGCACGACTTCTCGGGGACCAAGAGACCCAGTACTTC; CDR3aa: CSAARLLGDQETQYF
abundance: NA; v_gene: TRBV30; j_gene: TRBJ1-1; d_gene: NA; len: 13; CDR3nt: TGTGCCTGGAGCGCAGACGCAAACACTGAAGCTTTCTTT; CDR3aa: CAWSADANTEAFF
abundance: few; v_gene: TRBV30; j_gene: TRBJ2-3; d_gene: NA; len: 12; CDR3nt: TGTGCCTGGAGTCCCTCTCCAGATACGCAGTATTTT; CDR3aa: CAWSPSPDTQYF
abundance: many; v_gene: TRBV5-1; j_gene: TRBJ1-1; d_gene: NA; len: 14; CDR3nt: TGCGCCAGCAGCCTCCAGGTTCTGAACACTGAAGCTTTCTTT; CDR3aa: CASSLQVLNTEAFF
abundance: NA; v_gene: TRBV29-1; j_gene: TRBJ1-5; d_gene: NA; len: 13; CDR3nt: TGCAGCGTTGAATCCGGTTTCGATCAGCCCCAGCATTTT; CDR3aa: CSVESGFDQPQHF
abundance: few; v_gene: TRBV11-2; j_gene: TRBJ2-5; d_gene: NA; len: 13; CDR3nt: TGTGCCAGCAGCTTAGCAGAGGGAGAGACCCAGTACTTC; CDR3aa: CASSLAEGETQYF
abundance: NA; v_gene: TRBV7-2; j_gene: TRBJ1-2; d_gene: NA; len: 14; CDR3nt: TGTGCCAGCAGCTTACGGGACAAGAACTATGGCTACACCTTC; CDR3aa: CASSLRDKNYGYTF
abundance: many; v_gene: TRBV25-1; j_gene: TRBJ2-7; d_gene: NA; len: 15; CDR3nt: TGTGCCAGCAGTGCCCCGGGGGCGCCTGCCTACGAGCAGTACTTC; CDR3aa: CASSAPGAPAYEQYF
abundance: NA; v_gene: TRBV10-3; j_gene: TRBJ1-4; d_gene: TRBD1; len: 17; CDR3nt: TGTGCCATCAGTGCCAACCGACAGGGGGCTTTGGGTGAAAAACTGTTTTTT; CDR3aa: CAISANRQGALGEKLFF
abundance: few; v_gene: TRBV2; j_gene: TRBJ1-2; d_gene: NA; len: 17; CDR3nt: TGTGCCAGCAGTGAAGTCCTTCTTAAAGCCGCTAACTATGGCTACACCTTC; CDR3aa: CASSEVLLKAANYGYTF
abundance: many; v_gene: TRBV18; j_gene: TRBJ1-1; d_gene: NA; len: 14; CDR3nt: TGTGCCAGCTCACCAGGATTAGGTTACACTGAAGCTTTCTTT; CDR3aa: CASSPGLGYTEAFF
abundance: many; v_gene: TRBV29-1; j_gene: TRBJ2-2; d_gene: TRBD1; len: 14; CDR3nt: TGCAGCGTTGTTATTGGGACAGGGGCCGGGGAGCTGTTTTTT; CDR3aa: CSVVIGTGAGELFF
abundance: many; v_gene: TRBV6-6; j_gene: TRBJ1-6; d_gene: NA; len: 16; CDR3nt: TGTGCCAGCAGTTACTCGGAAGGGCGTATGATTTCACCCCTCCACTTT; CDR3aa: CASSYSEGRMISPLHF
abundance: many; v_gene: TRBV29-1; j_gene: TRBJ1-1; d_gene: NA; len: 13; CDR3nt: TGCAGCGCAAAGAGAGGGGAGGTCACTGAAGCTTTCTTT; CDR3aa: CSAKRGEVTEAFF
abundance: many; v_gene: TRBV14; j_gene: TRBJ2-7; d_gene: NA; len: 18; CDR3nt: TGTGCCAGCAGCCCCATGAGTGGGAATGGGATCCTCTCCTACGAGCAGTACTTC; CDR3aa: CASSPMSGNGILSYEQYF
abundance: NA; v_gene: TRBV18; j_gene: TRBJ1-5; d_gene: TRBD1; len: 16; CDR3nt: TGTGCCAGCTCCCCCCCGGGACAGGGAAGCAATCAGCCCCAGCATTTT; CDR3aa: CASSPPGQGSNQPQHF